This TCR beta chain came from a study of cytomegalovirus exposure and HLA in healthy donors. Study details: When 398 donors were genotyped, approximately 81% of them were found to fall in the Caucasian-associated ancestry cluster. Points from the study as a whole: A later analysis linked a missense variant in DCLRE1C to the trimming of TCR beta V and J genes. Available immune exposure information was restricted to CMV serostatus only.

Researchers ran the PCR with 60 Vbeta and 13 Jbeta primers. Sequencing was performed with immunoSEQ multiplex PCR; in TCRdb, only in-frame clones are kept and a portion is missing. The sample records some 70,000 clones, more than 75% being singletons. The CDR3 covers 11 residues. CDR1 MNHNY and CDR2 SVGAGI come from the germline V gene (reference sequence). This clone was seen only once. Its antigen remains unidentified. The junction departs from the called germline gene at one end, perhaps through a read error. V gene TRBV6-6 combines with J gene TRBJ1-2; D is uncertain. The clonotype originates from a man aged 18 to 30 in good health and CMV-seronegative. Sequencing was performed on PBMCs. CDR3 in amino acids: CVSSSTPGYTF. The CDR3 DNA follows: TGTGTCAGCAGTTCTACCCCTGGCTACACCTTC.